This entry lists 16 T cell receptor beta chains sequenced from one sample in a study of blood T cell repertoires in COVID-19. Clones were read by immunoSEQ multiplex PCR, and TCRdb kept only the in-frame ones, dropping some. The sample lists roughly 250,000 clones, 88% occurring once. The sample consisted of PBMCs or T cells enriched from blood (not recorded which). The receptors derive from a woman between 50 and 59 years old who had recovered from COVID-19.

V gene TRBV27 combines with J gene TRBJ2-7; 7 bases fit TRBD1. The germline V gene encodes CDR1 MNHEY and CDR2 SMNVEV (reference sequence). Trimming took 5 bases from V and 4 from J; bases not matched to a gene: 11. This CDR3 spans 15 amino acids. The CDR3 region has the DNA TGTGCCAGCAGTACTCCAGACAGGGTAGGGTACGAGCAGTACTTC. Residues: CASSTPDRVGYEQYF.

The J gene is TRBJ1-2, the V gene TRBV30; perhaps TRBD1 as D (5 bases). CDR3 length: 11 amino acids. Looked up from germline, CDR1 is GTSNPN and CDR2 is SVGIG (reference sequence). Trimming shortened V by 2 bases and J by 8 bases, and 9 bases separated the two germline ends. DNA of the CDR3: TGTGCCTGGAGTCAAGGGGTGGGCTACACCTTC. Translating it yields CAWSQGVGYTF.

The CDR3 sequence is CASSVVGSTLDTEAFF. The CDR3 DNA follows: TGTGCCAGCAGCGTAGTGGGCTCGACGTTGGACACTGAAGCTTTCTTT. J is TRBJ1-1 and V is TRBV9; D unresolved. The CDR3 spans 16 residues. V lost 0 bases, J lost 3 bases, and 15 bases lay in between. Germline V gene lookup returns CDR1 SGDLS and CDR2 YYNGEE.

The rearrangement links TRBV18 to TRBJ2-3; D gene ambiguous. The CDR3 spans 17 residues. V lost 2 bases to trimming and J lost 0 bases, with 15 bases between them. Per the germline V gene, CDR1 is KGHSH and CDR2 is LQKENI. DNA for the CDR3: TGTGCCAGCTCACCAACATCGTCAGGCCCAAGCACAGATACGCAGTATTTT. Translation gives CASSPTSSGPSTDTQYF.

The genes are TRBV28 and TRBJ2-5, with 9 bases that match TRBD2. V shed 7 bases, J shed 5 bases, and the junction held 11 bases outside the gene matches. In germline, CDR1 is MDHEN, CDR2 SYDVKM. CDR3 length equals 15 residues. The CDR3 loop reads CASNPGLAGWETQYF. CDR3 DNA sequence: TGTGCCAGCAACCCGGGGCTAGCGGGGTGGGAGACCCAGTACTTC.

The J gene is TRBJ2-3, the V gene TRBV28; D call uncertain. V shed 4 bases and J shed 8 bases, with 16 bases lying between them. Germline loops: CDR1 MDHEN, CDR2 SYDVKM. This CDR3 is 14 amino acids long. CDR3 loop: CASSSPHGFGTQYF. Here the CDR3 DNA reads TGTGCCAGCAGTTCCCCCCACGGGTTCGGTACGCAGTATTTT.

This clone was observed a single time. The chain combines TRBV11-2 with TRBJ1-1, with unresolved D. The V end lost 1 base, the J end lost 1 base, and 13 bases lay between the germline ends. The V gene's germline CDR1 is SGHAT and CDR2 FQNNGV. The CDR3 loop spans 16 amino acids. In DNA form, the CDR3 reads TGTGCCAGCAGCTTAGGGTTAACAGTTACGAACACTGAAGCTTTCTTT. As protein: CASSLGLTVTNTEAFF.

The chain couples TRBV29-1 to TRBJ1-3; a weak D match, TRBD1 (6 bases). Germline V gene data show CDR1 as SQVTM and CDR2 as ANQGSEA. The V gene lost 7 bases and the J gene lost 0 bases, with 25 bases spanning the gap. The CDR3 covers 18 residues. The CDR3 sequence: CSARAGHTNKGSGNTIYF. In DNA, the CDR3 is TGCAGCGCCCGAGCGGGACACACAAATAAAGGCTCTGGAAACACCATATATTTT. The full variable domain, its missing parts supplied by reference TRBV29-1 and TRBJ1-3, is SAVISQKPSRDICQRGTSLTIQCQVDSQVTMMFWYRQQPGQSLTLIATANQGSEATYESGFVIDKFPISRPNLTFSTLTVSNMSPEDSSIYLCSARAGHTNKGSGNTIYFGEGSWLTVV.

V and J are TRBV5-5 and TRBJ2-3; 16 bases align to TRBD2. There are 17 residues in the CDR3. Trimming cost V 4 bases and J 1 base; bases outside gene matches: 3. Germline assignment: CDR1 SGHKS and CDR2 YYEKEE (reference sequence). CDR3 nucleotides: TGTGCCAGCAGCACTGGGACTAGCGGGAGGGGCACAGATACGCAGTATTTT. It yields the protein CASSTGTSGRGTDTQYF.

The chain recombines TRBV2 with TRBJ2-7, with a possible D match to TRBD1 (5 bases). V dropped 0 bases and J dropped 0 bases, with 6 bases sitting between them. Germline V lookup: CDR1 SNHLY, CDR2 FYNNEI. The CDR3 is made up of 14 amino acids. The CDR3 sequence is CASSEARGSYEQYF. In nucleotides, the CDR3 is TGTGCCAGCAGTGAAGCTAGGGGCTCCTACGAGCAGTACTTC. The complete variable domain, with remaining parts taken from reference TRBV2 and TRBJ2-7, reads EPEVTQTPSHQVTQMGQEVILRCVPISNHLYFYWYRQILGQKVEFLVSFYNNEISEKSEIFDDQFSVERPDGSNFTLKIRSTKLEDSAMYFCASSEARGSYEQYFGPGTRLTVT.

A single count supports this clone. The junction departs from germline at one end; a sequencing error may be responsible. The rearrangement uses TRBV10-3 and TRBJ1-3, with D possibly TRBD1 on 5 matching bases. CDR1 and CDR2 from the germline V gene are ENHRY and SYGVKD. This CDR3 has 14 amino acids. CDR3 sequence (DNA): TGTGCCATCAGTGAGTCGACCGGGGGAACCACCATATATTTT. Protein product: CAISESTGGTTIYF.

The chain recombines TRBV27 with TRBJ1-5; the D is unclear. CDR3 length: 13 amino acids. The V end lost 6 bases, the J end lost 4 bases, and 10 bases lay between the germline ends. Germline CDR1 and CDR2: MNHEY and SMNVEV (reference sequence). For the CDR3, the DNA is TGTGCCAGCAGACTAATTGCGAATCAGCCCCAGCATTTT. Protein sequence: CASRLIANQPQHF.

V and J are TRBV29-1 and TRBJ2-1, with D hard to call. The germline CDR1 and CDR2 sequences are SQVTM and ANQGSEA. V lost 4 bases and J 5 bases, leaving 15 bases between the germline ends. The CDR3 contains 14 residues. CDR3 region: CSVGYTTQNNEQFF. CDR3 nucleotide sequence: TGCAGCGTTGGATACACCACCCAGAACAATGAGCAGTTCTTC.

The V call is TRBV7-2, the J call TRBJ2-7; a possible D gene is TRBD1 (6 bases). The CDR3 spans 16 residues. Germline CDR1 is SGHTA and CDR2 is FQGNSA. V was cut by 0 bases and J by 3 bases, with 15 bases left in between. The DNA for the CDR3 is TGTGCCAGCAGCTTAGCGCTAGGGGGAGTTGTCTACGAGCAGTACTTC. Residues: CASSLALGGVVYEQYF. Full variable domain (outside the CDR3, taken from reference TRBV7-2 and TRBJ2-7): GAGVSQSPSNKVTEKGKDVELRCDPISGHTALYWYRQSLGQGLEFLIYFQGNSAPDKSGLPSDRFSAERTGGSVSTLTIQRTQQEDSAVYLCASSLALGGVVYEQYFGPGTRLTVT.

V is TRBV7-2 and J is TRBJ2-4; 9 nucleotides match TRBD1. This CDR3 contains 16 residues. CDR1 is SGHTA, CDR2 FQGNSA, per germline. With 1 base clipped from V and 6 bases from J, the junction kept 7 bases outside the gene matches. The CDR3 sequence: CASSLETGGGRNIQYF. DNA for the CDR3: TGTGCCAGCAGCTTAGAGACAGGGGGTGGGAGAAACATTCAGTACTTC. The full variable domain, rest sourced from reference TRBV7-2 and TRBJ2-4, is GAGVSQSPSNKVTEKGKDVELRCDPISGHTALYWYRQSLGQGLEFLIYFQGNSAPDKSGLPSDRFSAERTGGSVSTLTIQRTQQEDSAVYLCASSLETGGGRNIQYFGAGTRLSVL.

This clone was counted between two and nine times. The V call is TRBV5-5, the J call TRBJ1-1; D call uncertain. The CDR3 length is 14 residues. V lost 1 base, J lost 0 bases, and 7 bases lay in between. Germline-derived CDR1 and CDR2 are SGHKS and YYEKEE (reference sequence). Written as DNA, the CDR3 is TGTGCCAGCAGCTTGTACGGGGTGAACACTGAAGCTTTCTTT. Protein product: CASSLYGVNTEAFF.